Listed here is a single T cell receptor beta chain. Its antigen is unidentified. V lost 5 bases and J lost 4, with 21 bases in between. The CDR3 sequence is 16 residues long. Per germline, CDR1 LNHDA and CDR2 SQIVND (reference sequence). Libraries were prepared by immunoSEQ multiplex PCR; TCRdb keeps only in-frame clonotypes and omits some of them. The data hold 35,000 to 45,000 clones, with about 80% observed a single time. These data are taken from a study of high-grade serous ovarian cancer treatment subgroups. Study results and caveats: CDR1 and CDR2 were left unanalyzed; analyses focused on CDR3. Different patients shared almost no repertoire; same-patient tumors shared 0.11 to 0.79.

Tumor tissue was taken before any definitive surgery or chemotherapy was given. This chain connects TRBV19 to TRBJ2-7, with D tentatively TRBD1 or TRBD2 (7 bases each). The sample comprised tumor tissue. The origin of this receptor is a human donor with high-grade serous ovarian cancer. Written as DNA, the CDR3 is TGTGCCAGTAGTGCCCCCGGCCGCAGGGGGGGGTACGAGCAGTACTTC. Its translation: CASSAPGRRGGYEQYF.